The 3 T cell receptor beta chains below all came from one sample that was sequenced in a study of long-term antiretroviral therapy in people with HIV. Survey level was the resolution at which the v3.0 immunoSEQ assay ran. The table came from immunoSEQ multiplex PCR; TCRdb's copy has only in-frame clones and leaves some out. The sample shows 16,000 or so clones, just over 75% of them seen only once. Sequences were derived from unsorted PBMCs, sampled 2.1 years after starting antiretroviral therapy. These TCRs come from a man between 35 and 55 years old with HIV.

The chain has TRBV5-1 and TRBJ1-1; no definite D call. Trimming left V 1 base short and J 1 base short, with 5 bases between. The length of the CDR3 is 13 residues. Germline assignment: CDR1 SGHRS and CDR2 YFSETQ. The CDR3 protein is CASSLQPNTEAFF. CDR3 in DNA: TGCGCCAGCAGCTTGCAACCGAACACTGAAGCTTTCTTT.

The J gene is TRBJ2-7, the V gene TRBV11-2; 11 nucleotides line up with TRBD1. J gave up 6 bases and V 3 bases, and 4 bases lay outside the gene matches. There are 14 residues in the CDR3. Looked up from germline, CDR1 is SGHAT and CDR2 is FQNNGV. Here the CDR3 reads CASSFWDRGGEQYF. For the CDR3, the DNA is TGTGCCAGCAGCTTCTGGGACAGGGGGGGCGAGCAGTACTTC.

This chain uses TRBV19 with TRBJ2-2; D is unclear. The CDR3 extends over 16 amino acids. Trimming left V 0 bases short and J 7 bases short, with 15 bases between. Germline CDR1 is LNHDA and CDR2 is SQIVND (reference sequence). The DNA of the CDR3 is TGTGCCAGTAGTATAGATCACCTAGGAAACTTCGGGGAGCTGTTTTTT. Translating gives CASSIDHLGNFGELFF.